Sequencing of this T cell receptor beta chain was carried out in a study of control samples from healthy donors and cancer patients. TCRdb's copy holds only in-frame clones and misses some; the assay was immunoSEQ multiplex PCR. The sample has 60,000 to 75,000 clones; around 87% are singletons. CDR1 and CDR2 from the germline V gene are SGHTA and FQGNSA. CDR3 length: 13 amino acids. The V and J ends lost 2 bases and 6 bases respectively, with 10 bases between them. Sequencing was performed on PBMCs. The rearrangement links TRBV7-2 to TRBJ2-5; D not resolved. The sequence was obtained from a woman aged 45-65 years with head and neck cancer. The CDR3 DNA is TGTGCCAGCAGCTTAAATGGGTTAAAGACCCAGTACTTC. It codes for CASSLNGLKTQYF.